The 29 T cell receptor beta chains in this list originate from one sample, sequenced in a study of shared clonotypes between healthy human individuals. Only in-frame clones appear in the TCRdb table, and some are missing; sequencing was by immunoSEQ multiplex PCR. This sample has some 2,000,000 clones, with 85% to 95% found just once. The material sequenced was naive CD4+ T cells sorted from blood. Subset given: CD45RA+ positively selected. The receptors shown here come from a man in his late teens or twenties in good health.

The chain couples TRBV5-4 to TRBJ2-5; 10 bases agree with TRBD2. Germline values: CDR1 SGHNT, CDR2 YYREEE (reference sequence). V trimming: 3 bases; J trimming: 8 bases; junction bases outside the gene matches: 10. The CDR3 is 15 residues long. The CDR3 region is CASSSWTSGDGTQYF. The CDR3 nucleotides read TGTGCCAGCAGCTCCTGGACTAGCGGTGATGGAACCCAGTACTTC.

The V and J genes are TRBV4-3 and TRBJ2-5; a weak D match, TRBD2 (5 bases). Trimming pared 0 bases from V and 5 bases from J, leaving 13 bases between. In germline, CDR1 is LGHNA, CDR2 YSLEER. This CDR3 contains 15 residues. The CDR3 sequence is CASSQDRGWWETQYF. The CDR3, as DNA: TGCGCCAGCAGCCAAGATCGGGGTTGGTGGGAGACCCAGTACTTC.

CDR3 coding DNA: TGTGCCATCAGTGAGTCGGCGGGGTTGAACTATGGCTACACCTTC. This gives the protein CAISESAGLNYGYTF. This chain uses TRBV10-3 with TRBJ1-2, with no clear D. The V gene lost 0 bases and the J gene lost 2 bases, with 10 bases spanning the gap. The germline gives CDR1 ENHRY, CDR2 SYGVKD. The CDR3 has 15 residues.

The chain is built from TRBV18 and TRBJ1-1, with unresolved D. The CDR3 consists of 16 residues. Per germline, CDR1 KGHSH and CDR2 LQKENI. V lost 0 bases and J lost 0, with 11 bases in between. The CDR3 region has the DNA TGTGCCAGCTCACCACCTGATGTACTATTGAACACTGAAGCTTTCTTT. Amino acid sequence: CASSPPDVLLNTEAFF. The entire variable domain, with the rest obtained from reference TRBV18 and TRBJ1-1, is as follows: NAGVMQNPRHLVRRRGQEARLRCSPMKGHSHVYWYRQLPEEGLKFMVYLQKENIIDESGMPKERFSAEFPKEGPSILRIQQVVRGDSAAYFCASSPPDVLLNTEAFFGQGTRLTVV.

The J gene is TRBJ2-4, the V gene TRBV5-1; D might be TRBD2 (6 bases). CDR3 length: 16 residues. Trimming removed 4 bases from V and 0 bases from J, with 14 bases in between. Looked up from germline, CDR1 is SGHRS and CDR2 is YFSETQ. CDR3 nucleotides: TGCGCCAGCAGCGGTGACGGGGGTAAAGCCAAAAACATTCAGTACTTC. It is translated as CASSGDGGKAKNIQYF.

In DNA form, the CDR3 reads TGTGCCAGCAGCTTAGTCGGGGGCGAGAATGAAAAACTGTTTTTT. Protein product: CASSLVGGENEKLFF. V gene TRBV7-9 combines with J gene TRBJ1-4; a weak D match, TRBD1 (6 bases). Germline loops: CDR1 SEHNR, CDR2 FQNEAQ (reference sequence). CDR3 length: 15 amino acids. V was cut by 1 base and J by 5 bases, with 11 bases left in between.

This clone appeared once. This rearrangement joins TRBV4-3 to TRBJ1-6; TRBD1 aligns across 8 bases. With V trimmed by 4 bases and J by 13 bases, 6 bases remained unmatched. The germline V gene has CDR1 LGHNA and CDR2 YSLEER. The CDR3 spans 13 residues. CDR3 sequence reads: CASSPIQGAPLHF. In DNA form, the CDR3 reads TGCGCCAGCAGCCCAATCCAGGGGGCCCCCCTCCACTTT.

V and J are TRBV19 and TRBJ1-6; 9 nucleotides align to TRBD1. With 6 bases clipped from V and 7 bases from J, the junction kept 4 bases outside the gene matches. The CDR3 runs 14 residues. CDR1 LNHDA and CDR2 SQIVND come from the germline V gene (reference sequence). The CDR3 is CASRGQGINSPLHF. The CDR3 region has the DNA TGTGCCAGTAGGGGACAGGGCATAAATTCACCCCTCCACTTT.

This chain uses TRBV30 with TRBJ1-1, with a weak D call TRBD1 (6 bases). Germline CDR1 GTSNPN, CDR2 SVGIG (reference sequence). Trimming removed 3 bases from V and 11 bases from J, with 28 bases in between. The CDR3 has 16 residues. CDR3 amino acids: CAWSKANSGASGGAFF. CDR3 bases: TGTGCCTGGAGCAAAGCCAATTCAGGGGCCTCCGGGGGGGCTTTCTTT.

This chain connects TRBV6-5 to TRBJ2-2; D is perhaps TRBD1 (6 bases). Germline V gene data show CDR1 as MNHEY and CDR2 as SVGAGI. This CDR3 region has 14 residues. V lost 6 bases and J 0 bases, leaving 8 bases between the germline ends. The CDR3 loop reads CASRRQANTGELFF. CDR3 in DNA: TGTGCCAGCAGACGACAGGCGAACACCGGGGAGCTGTTTTTT.

This clone was seen a single time. The V gene is TRBV5-1, the J gene TRBJ2-3; 12 bases map to TRBD2. The germline V gene encodes CDR1 SGHRS and CDR2 YFSETQ. J was trimmed by 2 bases and V by 2 bases; bases with no gene match: 6. This CDR3 is built from 17 residues. The CDR3 bases are TGCGCCAGCAGCTTTACAGGACTAGCGGGGAACACAGATACGCAGTATTTT. Translation gives CASSFTGLAGNTDTQYF. The full variable domain, completed using reference TRBV5-1 and TRBJ2-3, is KAGVTQTPRYLIKTRGQQVTLSCSPISGHRSVSWYQQTPGQGLQFLFEYFSETQRNKGNFPGRFSGRQFSNSRSEMNVSTLELGDSALYLCASSFTGLAGNTDTQYFGPGTRLTVL.

The V call is TRBV9, the J call TRBJ1-3; 7 bases match TRBD1. CDR3 size: 15 residues. Germline trimming cut 0 bases from V and 3 bases from J; bases unmatched to any gene: 3. In germline, CDR1 is SGDLS, CDR2 YYNGEE. The chain's CDR3 is CASSVGRDSGNTIYF. Here the CDR3 DNA reads TGTGCCAGCAGCGTAGGGAGGGACAGTGGAAACACCATATATTTT.

This clone was observed once. The rearrangement links TRBV30 to TRBJ1-2, with D possibly TRBD1 on 5 matching bases. This CDR3 is built from 14 residues. The V end was cut by 5 bases, the J end by 8 bases, with 21 bases between. CDR1 is GTSNPN, CDR2 SVGIG, per germline (reference sequence). CDR3 DNA: TGTGCCTGGCGGGAAGGACCTTTTCGGGGCGGCTACACCTTC. It translates to CAWREGPFRGGYTF.

The V gene is TRBV5-1, the J gene TRBJ1-5; a weak D match, TRBD1 (6 bases). Germline V lookup: CDR1 SGHRS, CDR2 YFSETQ. The CDR3 runs 15 residues. V lost 1 base and J 2 bases, leaving 10 bases between the germline ends. The CDR3 coding sequence is TGCGCCAGCAGCTTGACAGGGTTAGGCAATCAGCCCCAGCATTTT. The encoded protein is CASSLTGLGNQPQHF.

The chain employs TRBV4-1 and TRBJ2-3; no clear D gene. V shed 2 bases and J shed 7 bases, with 7 bases lying between them. The CDR3 contains 12 residues. Germline V CDR1 and CDR2: MGHRA, YSYEKL. CDR3 nucleotides: TGCGCCAGCAGCCAATCGGAGAATACGCAGTATTTT. It translates to CASSQSENTQYF.

The J gene is TRBJ1-2, the V gene TRBV27; tentatively, D is TRBD1 (5 bases). Looked up from germline, CDR1 is MNHEY and CDR2 is SMNVEV (reference sequence). The CDR3 consists of 15 residues. V was clipped by 0 bases and J by 8 bases, with 16 bases between them. CDR3 in amino acids: CASSLSVGALGGYTF. The CDR3 DNA follows: TGTGCCAGCAGTTTATCGGTTGGGGCATTGGGAGGCTACACCTTC.

Worth noting for this clone: This may be a read error, as it is one base from a much larger clone. The chain joins TRBV11-3 to TRBJ1-2, with D perhaps matching TRBD1 (6 bases). V lost 5 bases and J 3 bases, leaving 16 bases between the germline ends. The CDR3 is 15 amino acids. The germline V gene encodes CDR1 SGHNT and CDR2 YENEEA. CDR3 region: CASSLPDSKYYGYTF. The CDR3 DNA sequence: TGTGCCAGCAGCCTCCCGGACAGTAAGTACTATGGCTACACCTTC.

J is TRBJ2-2 and V is TRBV10-1; D perhaps matches TRBD2 (6 bases). Trimming took off 8 bases at V and 1 base at J, with 14 bases between the two ends. From germline, CDR1 is WNHNN and CDR2 SYGVQD (reference sequence). This CDR3 is 15 amino acids long. The CDR3 nucleotides read TGCGCCAGCGGAGGCGGGACGAGGAACACCGGGGAGCTGTTTTTT. Protein sequence: CASGGGTRNTGELFF.

The V gene is TRBV28, the J gene TRBJ2-7, with TRBD1 matching 7 bases. The CDR3 spans 17 residues. Losses at the gene ends were 3 bases for V and 9 bases for J; bases not matched to a gene: 20. Germline loops: CDR1 MDHEN, CDR2 SYDVKM. The CDR3 nucleotides are TGTGCCAGCAGTTTTAAGGGGGCAGGGCGAAGATTACGAGGGCAGTACTTC. Its protein is CASSFKGAGRRLRGQYF.

A remark on this clone: A much larger clone differs from this one at a single base, so this may be a read error. The identical CDR3 is also encoded by other nucleotide sequences in the sample. V usage is TRBV11-2 and J usage is TRBJ2-7, with 8 bases matching TRBD1. The CDR3 is made up of 14 amino acids. Trimming took 5 bases from V and 0 from J; bases not matched to a gene: 3. CDR1 is SGHAT, CDR2 FQNNGV, per germline. The CDR3 region is CASSPGTGSYEQYF. The CDR3 bases are TGTGCCAGCAGCCCAGGGACAGGCTCCTACGAGCAGTACTTC.

The chain joins TRBV30 to TRBJ1-4; 11 bases map to TRBD1. V shed 2 bases, J shed 5 bases, and the junction held 4 bases outside the gene matches. Germline CDR1 and CDR2: GTSNPN and SVGIG (reference sequence). CDR3 length: 15 amino acids. In DNA form, the CDR3 reads TGTGCCTGGAGTCAAGGGACAGGGGGAAATGAAAAACTGTTTTTT. Its translation is CAWSQGTGGNEKLFF.

In regard to this clone: The same CDR3 also results from other DNA sequences found in this sample. V and J are TRBV9 and TRBJ2-7; D remains ambiguous. Trimming took off 4 bases at V and 1 base at J, with 9 bases between the two ends. The V gene's germline CDR1 is SGDLS and CDR2 YYNGEE. CDR3 length: 13 amino acids. The CDR3 DNA reads TGTGCCAGCAGCCCCGCCGGGTCCTACGAGCAGTACTTC. This sequence encodes CASSPAGSYEQYF.

The chain combines TRBV6-5 with TRBJ2-4, with D maybe TRBD2 (5 bases). CDR3 length equals 12 residues. Trimming removed 8 bases from V and 6 bases from J, with 11 bases in between. In germline, CDR1 is MNHEY, CDR2 SVGAGI. CDR3 residues: CASSREPNIQYF. The CDR3 nucleotides read TGTGCCAGCTCTCGGGAACCAAACATTCAGTACTTC.

This clone appeared a few times. The same CDR3 is also encoded by other DNA sequences in this sample. The rearrangement uses TRBV5-1 and TRBJ1-5; D is undetermined. The V end lost 0 bases, the J end lost 3 bases, and 10 bases lay between the germline ends. CDR1 is SGHRS and CDR2 is YFSETQ in the germline V gene. The length of the CDR3 is 15 residues. This chain's CDR3 is CASSLEGSNNQPQHF. The CDR3 DNA is TGCGCCAGCAGCTTGGAGGGTAGTAACAATCAGCCCCAGCATTTT.

This clone was counted once. The J gene is TRBJ2-5, the V gene TRBV30, with 7 bases identical to TRBD2. From germline, CDR1 is GTSNPN and CDR2 SVGIG (reference sequence). The CDR3 is made up of 14 amino acids. The V gene end was trimmed by 5 bases and the J gene end by 1 base; junction bases not matched to a gene: 7. CDR3 sequence (DNA): TGTGCCTGGGTTCGAGCGGGAATCCAAGAGACCCAGTACTTC. Translating it yields CAWVRAGIQETQYF.

The chain couples TRBV18 to TRBJ1-5, with a possible D match to TRBD1 (5 bases). CDR1 is KGHSH, CDR2 LQKENI, per germline. The CDR3 consists of 16 residues. V lost 6 bases and J 4 bases, leaving 19 bases between the germline ends. The DNA for the CDR3 is TGTGCCAGCTCTCCAAAGGGAGGGGCGCGTAATCAGCCCCAGCATTTT. Its protein is CASSPKGGARNQPQHF.

This rearrangement joins TRBV6-5 to TRBJ2-5, with TRBD1 identical over 9 bases. The V gene's germline CDR1 is MNHEY and CDR2 SVGAGI. The V segment lost 5 bases and the J segment 7 bases; nucleotides outside the gene matches: 11. The CDR3 sequence is 15 residues long. The CDR3 sequence is CASSLSGQGLVTQYF. CDR3 bases: TGTGCCAGCAGTCTTAGTGGACAGGGGTTGGTGACCCAGTACTTC.

This clone was seen a single time. The J gene is TRBJ2-6, the V gene TRBV9, with 8 positions matching TRBD1. The V gene end was trimmed by 4 bases and the J gene end by 1 base; junction bases not matched to a gene: 7. The CDR3 covers 17 residues. The germline V gene encodes CDR1 SGDLS and CDR2 YYNGEE. The CDR3 nucleotides are TGTGCCAGCAGCCCCCGGACAGGGTGGTCTGGGGCCAACGTCCTGACTTTC. It codes for CASSPRTGWSGANVLTF.

This sequence joins TRBV4-3 and TRBJ2-1, with D hard to call. CDR1 is LGHNA and CDR2 is YSLEER in the germline V gene. V was clipped by 0 bases and J by 10 bases, with 10 bases between them. This CDR3 region has 13 residues. The CDR3 DNA reads as TGCGCCAGCAGCCAAGAACACGACATGGAGCAGTTCTTC. Its protein is CASSQEHDMEQFF.